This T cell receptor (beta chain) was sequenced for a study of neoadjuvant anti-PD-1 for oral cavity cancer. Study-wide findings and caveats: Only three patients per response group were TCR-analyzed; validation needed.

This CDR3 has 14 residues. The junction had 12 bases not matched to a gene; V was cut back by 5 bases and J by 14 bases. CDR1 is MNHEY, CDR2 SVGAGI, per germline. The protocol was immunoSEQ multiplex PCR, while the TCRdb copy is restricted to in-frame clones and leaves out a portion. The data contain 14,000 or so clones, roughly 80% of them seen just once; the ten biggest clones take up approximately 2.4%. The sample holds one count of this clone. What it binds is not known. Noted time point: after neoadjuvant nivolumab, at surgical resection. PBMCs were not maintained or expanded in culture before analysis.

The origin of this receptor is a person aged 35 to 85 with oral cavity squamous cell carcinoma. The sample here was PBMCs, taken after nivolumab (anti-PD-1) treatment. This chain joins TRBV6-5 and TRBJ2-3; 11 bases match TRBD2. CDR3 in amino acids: CASSTPRLAGRWYF. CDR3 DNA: TGTGCCAGCAGTACGCCTAGACTAGCGGGGAGGTGGTATTTT.